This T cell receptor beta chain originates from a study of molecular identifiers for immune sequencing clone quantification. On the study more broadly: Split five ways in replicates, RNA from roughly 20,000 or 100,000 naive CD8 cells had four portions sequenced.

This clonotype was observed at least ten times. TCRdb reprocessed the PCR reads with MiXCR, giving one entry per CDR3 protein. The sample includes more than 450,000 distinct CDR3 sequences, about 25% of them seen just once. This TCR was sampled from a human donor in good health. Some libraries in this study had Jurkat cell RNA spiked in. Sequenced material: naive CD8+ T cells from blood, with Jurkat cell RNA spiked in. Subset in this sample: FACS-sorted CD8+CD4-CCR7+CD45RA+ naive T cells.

The CDR3 here is CASSISGAGSYEQYF. The DNA of the CDR3 is TGTGCCAGTAGCATCTCAGGGGCAGGATCCTACGAGCAGTACTTC. The rearrangement links TRBV19 to TRBJ2-7, with D possibly being TRBD1 (6 bases). With 6 bases removed from V and 1 base from J, the gap between germline ends came to 16 bases. The CDR3 totals 15 residues. From germline, CDR1 is LNHDA and CDR2 SQIVND (reference sequence).